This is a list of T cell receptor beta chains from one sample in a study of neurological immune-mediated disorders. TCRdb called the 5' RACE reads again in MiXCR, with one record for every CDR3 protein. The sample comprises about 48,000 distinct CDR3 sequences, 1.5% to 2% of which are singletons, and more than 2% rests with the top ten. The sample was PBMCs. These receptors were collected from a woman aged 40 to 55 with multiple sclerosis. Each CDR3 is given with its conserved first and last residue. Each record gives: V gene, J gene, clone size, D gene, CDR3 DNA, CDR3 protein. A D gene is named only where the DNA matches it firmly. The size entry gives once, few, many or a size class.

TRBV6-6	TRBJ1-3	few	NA	TGTGCCAGCAGTGAGAGGAAAGGGTCCTCTGGAAACACCATATATTTT	CASSERKGSSGNTIYF
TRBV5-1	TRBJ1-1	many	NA	TGCGCCAGCAGCCGCGGACAAGGTGAAGCTTTCTTT	CASSRGQGEAFF
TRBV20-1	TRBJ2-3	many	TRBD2	TGCAGTGCTGGAAGCGGGGGGGCGACAGATACGCAGTATTTT	CSAGSGGATDTQYF
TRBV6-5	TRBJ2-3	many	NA	TGTGCCAGCAAAGGGGATTCAGATACGCAGTATTTT	CASKGDSDTQYF
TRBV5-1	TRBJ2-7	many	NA	TGCGCCAGCAGCCCCCGGGACAACTACGAGCAGTACTTC	CASSPRDNYEQYF
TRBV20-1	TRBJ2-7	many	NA	TGCAGTGCTAGAGATTTGGCAGGGGCCTACGAGCAGTACTTC	CSARDLAGAYEQYF
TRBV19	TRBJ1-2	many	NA	TGTGCCAGTAGTATCAGGACCCGAGGATATGGCTACACCTTC	CASSIRTRGYGYTF
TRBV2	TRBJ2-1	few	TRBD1	TGTGCCAGCGGAAGACAGGGAGCCGAGGAGCAGTTCTTC	CASGRQGAEEQFF
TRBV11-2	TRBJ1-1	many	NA	TGTGCCAGCAGCTCGGGCCCCGCCGGGACTGAAGCTTTCTTT	CASSSGPAGTEAFF
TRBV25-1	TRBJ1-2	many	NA	TGTGCCAGCTCCGGCAGGCCTAACTATGGCTACACCTTC	CASSGRPNYGYTF
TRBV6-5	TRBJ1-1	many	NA	TGTGCCAGCAGCTGGGGTAGGGGCACTGAAGCTTTCTTT	CASSWGRGTEAFF
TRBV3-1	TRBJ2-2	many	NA	TGTGCCAGCAGGATACTGGGGACCGGGGAGCTGTTTTTT	CASRILGTGELFF
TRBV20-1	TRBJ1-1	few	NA	TGCAGTGCTAGAGTTCCAGGGAGGGACACTGAAGCTTTCTTT	CSARVPGRDTEAFF
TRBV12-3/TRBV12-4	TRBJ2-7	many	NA	TGTGCCAGCAGTTTAAAGGTTAGAACCTACGAGCAGTACTTC	CASSLKVRTYEQYF
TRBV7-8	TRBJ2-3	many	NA	TGTGCCAGCAGCCTTCTGGGAGATACGCAGTATTTT	CASSLLGDTQYF
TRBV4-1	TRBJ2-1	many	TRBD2	TGCGCCAGCAGCCAAGTCCGTCAAACCGGGACTAGCGGATACAATGAGCAGTTCTTC	CASSQVRQTGTSGYNEQFF
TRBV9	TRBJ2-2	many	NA	TGTGCCAGCAGCCCACTAACACCGAACACCGGGGAGCTGTTTTTT	CASSPLTPNTGELFF
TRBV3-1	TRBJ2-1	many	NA	TGTGCCAGCAGTCCAGGGCACTTCTACAATGAGCAGTTCTTC	CASSPGHFYNEQFF
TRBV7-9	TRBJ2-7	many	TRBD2	TGTGCCAGCAGCACACGGGGGGGTACCTACGAGCAGTACTTC	CASSTRGGTYEQYF
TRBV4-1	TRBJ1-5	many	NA	TGCGCCAGCAGCCAAGTCGGCCCGAATCAGCCCCAGCATTTT	CASSQVGPNQPQHF
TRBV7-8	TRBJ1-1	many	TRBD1	TGTGCCAGCAGGCCAGGGGGCCCGAACACTGAAGCTTTCTTT	CASRPGGPNTEAFF
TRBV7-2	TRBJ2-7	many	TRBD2	TGTGCCAGCAGCTTGGGACTAGCGGGGGATTACGAGCAGTACTTC	CASSLGLAGDYEQYF
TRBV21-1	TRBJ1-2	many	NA	TGTGCCAGCAGTTACAGGGGGCCCGAAGTCAACTATGGCTACACCTTC	CASSYRGPEVNYGYTF